This T cell receptor (beta chain) stems from a study of beta chain features in type 1 diabetes. Looking at the study overall: Healthy donors and patients had similar age, gender and cell yields.

This clone was seen a few times. Its antigen is currently unknown. Study-wide results and caveats: TCRB CDR3s were moderately but significantly shorter in Type 1 diabetes patients in all four CD4+ subsets.

Germline CDR1 is MNHEY and CDR2 is SVGAGI. Germline trimming cut 7 bases from V and 2 bases from J; bases unmatched to any gene: 6. CDR3 length equals 14 residues. Expressed TCRB transcripts got sequenced, as all isolated RNA was reverse transcribed. Libraries were prepared by immunoSEQ multiplex PCR; TCRdb keeps only in-frame clonotypes and omits some of them. This table has more than 100,000 clones, under 30% appearing once. This receptor was taken from a woman aged 18-29 years with type 1 diabetes. The chain joins TRBV6-5 to TRBJ2-7; 9 bases are a match to TRBD2. Material for sequencing was central memory CD4+ T cells from blood. CDR3 in amino acids: CASTTREGTYEQYF. The CDR3 DNA reads TGTGCCAGCACGACGCGGGAGGGGACCTACGAGCAGTACTTC.